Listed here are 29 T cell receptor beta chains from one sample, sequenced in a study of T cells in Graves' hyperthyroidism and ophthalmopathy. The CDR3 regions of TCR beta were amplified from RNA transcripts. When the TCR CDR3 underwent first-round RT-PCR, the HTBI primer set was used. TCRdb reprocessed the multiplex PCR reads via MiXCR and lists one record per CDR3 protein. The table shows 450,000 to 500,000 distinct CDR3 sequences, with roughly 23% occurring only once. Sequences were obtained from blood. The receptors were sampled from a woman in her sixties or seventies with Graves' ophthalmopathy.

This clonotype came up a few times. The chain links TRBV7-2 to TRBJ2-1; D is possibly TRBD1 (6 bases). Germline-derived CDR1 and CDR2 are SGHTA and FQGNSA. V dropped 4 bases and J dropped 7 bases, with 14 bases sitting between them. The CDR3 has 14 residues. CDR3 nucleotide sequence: TGTGCCAGCAGCTCAGGGGCTAGCCTAAATGAGCAGTTCTTC. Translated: CASSSGASLNEQFF.

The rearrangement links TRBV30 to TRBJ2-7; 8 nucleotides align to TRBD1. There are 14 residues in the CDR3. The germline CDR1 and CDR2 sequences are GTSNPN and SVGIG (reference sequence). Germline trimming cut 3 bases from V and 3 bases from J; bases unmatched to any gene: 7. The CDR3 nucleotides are TGTGCCTGGAGCTCCGGGACAGGACTCTACGAGCAGTACTTC. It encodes CAWSSGTGLYEQYF.

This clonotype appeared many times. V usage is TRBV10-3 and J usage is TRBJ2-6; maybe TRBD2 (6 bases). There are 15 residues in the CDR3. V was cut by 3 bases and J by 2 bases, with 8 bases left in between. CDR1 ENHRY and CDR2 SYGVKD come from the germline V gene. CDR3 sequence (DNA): TGTGCCATCAGTGACTCGGGAGCTGGGGCCAACGTCCTGACTTTC. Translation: CAISDSGAGANVLTF.

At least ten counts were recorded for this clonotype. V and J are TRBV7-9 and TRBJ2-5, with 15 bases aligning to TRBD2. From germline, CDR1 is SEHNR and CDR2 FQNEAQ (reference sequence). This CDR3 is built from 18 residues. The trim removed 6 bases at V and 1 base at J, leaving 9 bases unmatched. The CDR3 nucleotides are TGTGCCAGCAGGGGACGGACTAGCGGGAGGGACATCCAAGAGACCCAGTACTTC. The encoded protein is CASRGRTSGRDIQETQYF.

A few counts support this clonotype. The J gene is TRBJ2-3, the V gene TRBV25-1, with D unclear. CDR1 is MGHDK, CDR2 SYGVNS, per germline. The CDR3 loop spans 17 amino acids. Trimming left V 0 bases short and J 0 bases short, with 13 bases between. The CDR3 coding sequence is TGTGCCAGCAGTGAATATACGGCCCTCCCTAGCACAGATACGCAGTATTTT. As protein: CASSEYTALPSTDTQYF.

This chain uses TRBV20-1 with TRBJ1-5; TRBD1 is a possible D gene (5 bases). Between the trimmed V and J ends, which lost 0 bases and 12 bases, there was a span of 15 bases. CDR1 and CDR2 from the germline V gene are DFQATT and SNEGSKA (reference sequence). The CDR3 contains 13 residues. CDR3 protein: CSARDSQRTLQHF. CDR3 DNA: TGCAGTGCTAGAGATAGTCAGAGGACACTCCAGCATTTT.

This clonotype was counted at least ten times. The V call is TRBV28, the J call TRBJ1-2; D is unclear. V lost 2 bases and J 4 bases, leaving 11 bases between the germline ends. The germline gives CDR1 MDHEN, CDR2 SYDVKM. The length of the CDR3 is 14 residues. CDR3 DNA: TGTGCCAGCAGTTTAGGTACCACTGGCTATGGCTACACCTTC. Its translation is CASSLGTTGYGYTF.

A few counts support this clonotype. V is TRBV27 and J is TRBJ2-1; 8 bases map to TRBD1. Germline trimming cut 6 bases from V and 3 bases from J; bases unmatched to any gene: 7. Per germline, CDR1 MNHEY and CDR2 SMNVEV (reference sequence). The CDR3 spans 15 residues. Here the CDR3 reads CASSPTGARYNEQFF. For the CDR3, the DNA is TGTGCCAGCAGCCCGACAGGGGCCCGCTACAATGAGCAGTTCTTC.

The DNA of the CDR3 is TGTGCCAGCAGCCACAGCAGGGTCAGCTCCTACGAGCAGTACTTC. Translation gives CASSHSRVSSYEQYF. The gene calls are TRBV7-6 and TRBJ2-7; tentative D call: TRBD1 (5 bases). Germline assignment: CDR1 SGHVS and CDR2 FNYEAQ. The CDR3 runs 15 residues. Trimming shortened V by 5 bases and J by 0 bases, and 14 bases separated the two germline ends.

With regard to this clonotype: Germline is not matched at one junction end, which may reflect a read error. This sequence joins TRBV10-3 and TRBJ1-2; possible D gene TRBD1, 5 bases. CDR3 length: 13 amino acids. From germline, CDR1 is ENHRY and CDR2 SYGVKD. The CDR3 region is CASSTRGYYGYTF. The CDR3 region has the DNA TGTGCCAGCAGTACACGGGGGTACTATGGCTACACCTTC.

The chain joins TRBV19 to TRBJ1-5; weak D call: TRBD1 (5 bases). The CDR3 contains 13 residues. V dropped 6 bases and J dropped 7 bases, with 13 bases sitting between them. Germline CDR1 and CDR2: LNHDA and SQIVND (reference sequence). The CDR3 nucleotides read TGTGCCAGTAGAATGACGGGGACCCAGCCCCAGCATTTT. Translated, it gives CASRMTGTQPQHF. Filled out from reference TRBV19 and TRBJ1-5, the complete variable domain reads DGGITQSPKYLFRKEGQNVTLSCEQNLNHDAMYWYRQDPGQGLRLIYYSQIVNDFQKGDIAEGYSVSREKKESFPLTVTSAQKNPTAFYLCASRMTGTQPQHFGDGTRLSIL.

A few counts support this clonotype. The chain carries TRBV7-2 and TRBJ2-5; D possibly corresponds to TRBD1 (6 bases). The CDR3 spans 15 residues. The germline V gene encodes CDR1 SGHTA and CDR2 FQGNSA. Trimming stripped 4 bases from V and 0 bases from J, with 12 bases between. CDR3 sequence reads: CASSSTGQYQETQYF. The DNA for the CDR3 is TGTGCCAGCAGCTCGACAGGTCAATACCAAGAGACCCAGTACTTC.

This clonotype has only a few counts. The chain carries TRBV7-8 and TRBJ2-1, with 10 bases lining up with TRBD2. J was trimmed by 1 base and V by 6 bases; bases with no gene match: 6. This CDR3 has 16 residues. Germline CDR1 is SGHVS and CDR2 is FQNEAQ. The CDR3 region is CASRLLAGGSYNEQFF. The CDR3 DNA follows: TGTGCCAGCAGGCTTTTAGCGGGAGGATCCTACAATGAGCAGTTCTTC.

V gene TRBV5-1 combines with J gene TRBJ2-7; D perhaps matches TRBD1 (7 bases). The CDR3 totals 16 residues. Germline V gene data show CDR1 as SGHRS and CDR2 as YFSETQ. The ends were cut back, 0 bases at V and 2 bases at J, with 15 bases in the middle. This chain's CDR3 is CASSLAQTGRTYEQYF. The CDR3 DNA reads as TGCGCCAGCAGCTTGGCCCAGACAGGGAGGACCTACGAGCAGTACTTC.

The CDR3 DNA reads as TGTGCCAGCAGCTTAGCTGGGACTAGCGGGACCGAGCAGTACTTC. This gives the protein CASSLAGTSGTEQYF. This sequence joins TRBV7-8 and TRBJ2-7; 13 bases agree with TRBD2. Unmatched junction bases numbered 2, after V lost 0 bases and J lost 6 bases. Germline CDR1 and CDR2: SGHVS and FQNEAQ. This CDR3 has 15 residues.

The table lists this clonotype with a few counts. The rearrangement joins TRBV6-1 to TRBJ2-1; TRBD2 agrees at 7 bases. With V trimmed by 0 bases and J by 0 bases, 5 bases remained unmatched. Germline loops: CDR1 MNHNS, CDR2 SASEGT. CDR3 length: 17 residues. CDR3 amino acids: CASSEALAGVSYNEQFF. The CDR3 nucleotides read TGTGCCAGCAGTGAAGCGCTGGCGGGAGTCTCCTACAATGAGCAGTTCTTC.

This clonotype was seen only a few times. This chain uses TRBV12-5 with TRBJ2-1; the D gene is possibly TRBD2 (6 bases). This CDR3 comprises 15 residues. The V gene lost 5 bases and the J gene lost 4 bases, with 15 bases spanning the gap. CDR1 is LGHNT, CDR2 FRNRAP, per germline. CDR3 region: CASGPPARGYNEQFF. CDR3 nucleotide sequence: TGTGCTAGTGGTCCGCCCGCCCGGGGGTACAATGAGCAGTTCTTC.

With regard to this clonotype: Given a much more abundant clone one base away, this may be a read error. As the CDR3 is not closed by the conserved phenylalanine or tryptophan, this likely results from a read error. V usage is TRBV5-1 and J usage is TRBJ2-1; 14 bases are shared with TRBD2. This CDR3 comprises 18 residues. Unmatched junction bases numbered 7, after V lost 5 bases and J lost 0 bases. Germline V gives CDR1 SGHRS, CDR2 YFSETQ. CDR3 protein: CASRRLAGGRGSYNEQFL. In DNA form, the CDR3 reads TGCGCCAGCAGGCGACTAGCGGGAGGGAGAGGCTCCTACAATGAGCAGTTCCTC.

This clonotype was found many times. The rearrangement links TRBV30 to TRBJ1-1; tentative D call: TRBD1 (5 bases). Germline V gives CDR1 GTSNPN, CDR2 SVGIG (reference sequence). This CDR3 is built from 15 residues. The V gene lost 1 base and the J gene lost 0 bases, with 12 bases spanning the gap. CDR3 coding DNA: TGTGCCTGGAGTGGCAGGGCCCTTATGAACACTGAAGCTTTCTTT. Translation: CAWSGRALMNTEAFF.

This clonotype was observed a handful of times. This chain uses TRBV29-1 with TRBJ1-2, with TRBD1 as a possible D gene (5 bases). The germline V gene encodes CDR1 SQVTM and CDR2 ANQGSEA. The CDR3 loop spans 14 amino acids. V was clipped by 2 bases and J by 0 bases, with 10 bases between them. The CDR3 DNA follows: TGCAGCGTTGAATCCCAGGGCACTAACTATGGCTACACCTTC. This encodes CSVESQGTNYGYTF.

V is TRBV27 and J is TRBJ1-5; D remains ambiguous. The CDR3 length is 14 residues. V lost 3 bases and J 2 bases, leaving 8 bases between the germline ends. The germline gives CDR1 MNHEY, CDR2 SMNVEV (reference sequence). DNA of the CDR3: TGTGCCAGCAGTTTCCAGATGGGCAATCAGCCCCAGCATTTT. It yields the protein CASSFQMGNQPQHF.

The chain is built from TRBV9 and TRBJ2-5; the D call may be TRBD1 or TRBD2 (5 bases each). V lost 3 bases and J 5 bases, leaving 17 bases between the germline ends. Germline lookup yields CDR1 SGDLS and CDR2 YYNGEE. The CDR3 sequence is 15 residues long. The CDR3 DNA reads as TGTGCCAGCAGCGCATCTCCGGGGCTCAAGGAGACCCAGTACTTC. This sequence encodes CASSASPGLKETQYF.

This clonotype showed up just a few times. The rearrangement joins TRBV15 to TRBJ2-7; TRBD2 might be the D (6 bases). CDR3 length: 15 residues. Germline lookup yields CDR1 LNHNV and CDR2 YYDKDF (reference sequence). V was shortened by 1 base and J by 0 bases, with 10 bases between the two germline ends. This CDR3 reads CATSRGDGSSYEQYF. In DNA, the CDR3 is TGTGCCACCAGCAGAGGAGACGGGAGCTCCTACGAGCAGTACTTC.

The CDR3 nucleotides are TGTGCCAGTAGTATCGGGGGTGAAGCTTTCTTT. Its protein is CASSIGGEAFF. The chain recombines TRBV19 with TRBJ1-1; a possible D gene is TRBD1 (5 bases). V was pared by 3 bases and J by 7 bases, with 6 bases between. CDR3 length: 11 amino acids. CDR1 is LNHDA and CDR2 is SQIVND in the germline V gene (reference sequence).

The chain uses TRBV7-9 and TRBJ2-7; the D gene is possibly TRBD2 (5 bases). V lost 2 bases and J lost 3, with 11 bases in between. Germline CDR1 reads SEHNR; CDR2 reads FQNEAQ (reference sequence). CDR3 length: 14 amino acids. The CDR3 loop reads CASSLPGVVYEQYF. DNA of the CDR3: TGTGCCAGCAGCTTACCCGGGGTCGTCTACGAGCAGTACTTC.

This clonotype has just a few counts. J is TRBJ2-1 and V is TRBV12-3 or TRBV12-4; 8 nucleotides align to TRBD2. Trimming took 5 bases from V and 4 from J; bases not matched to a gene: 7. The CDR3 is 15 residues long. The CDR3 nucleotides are TGTGCCAGCAGTCAGGCTAGCGGGCCTTACAATGAGCAGTTCTTC. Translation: CASSQASGPYNEQFF.

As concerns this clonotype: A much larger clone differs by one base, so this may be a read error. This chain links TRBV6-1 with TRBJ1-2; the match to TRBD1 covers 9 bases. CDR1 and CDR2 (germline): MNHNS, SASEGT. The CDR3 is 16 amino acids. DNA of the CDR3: TGTGCCAGCAGCCATCGGGGACAGGGAGGAGTCGATGGCCACACCTTC. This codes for CASSHRGQGGVDGHTF.

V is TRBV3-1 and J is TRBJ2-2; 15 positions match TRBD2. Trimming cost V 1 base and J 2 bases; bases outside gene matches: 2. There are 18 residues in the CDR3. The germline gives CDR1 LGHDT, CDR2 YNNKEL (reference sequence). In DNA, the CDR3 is TGTGCCAGCAGCCAAGGGGGACTAGCGGGAGGAAACACCGGGGAGCTGTTTTTT. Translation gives CASSQGGLAGGNTGELFF.

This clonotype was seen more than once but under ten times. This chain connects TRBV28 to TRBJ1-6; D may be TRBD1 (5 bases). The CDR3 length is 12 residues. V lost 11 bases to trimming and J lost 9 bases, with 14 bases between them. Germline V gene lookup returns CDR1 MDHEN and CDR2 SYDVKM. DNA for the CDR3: TGTGCCTGCCGCAGGGATAGTTCACCCCTCCACTTT. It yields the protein CACRRDSSPLHF.